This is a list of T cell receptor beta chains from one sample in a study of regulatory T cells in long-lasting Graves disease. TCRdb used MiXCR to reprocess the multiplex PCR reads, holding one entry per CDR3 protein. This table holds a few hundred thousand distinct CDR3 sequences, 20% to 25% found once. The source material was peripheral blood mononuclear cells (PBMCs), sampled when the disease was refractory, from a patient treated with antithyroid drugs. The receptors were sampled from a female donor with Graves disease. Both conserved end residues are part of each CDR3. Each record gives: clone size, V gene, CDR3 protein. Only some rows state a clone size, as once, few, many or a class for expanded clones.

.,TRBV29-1,CSVLRGMETQYF
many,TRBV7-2,CASSLVGPGALNQPQHF
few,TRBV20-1,CSARDGTGPSGNTIYF
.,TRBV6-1,CASSPGLQYEQYF
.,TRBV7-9,CASSPFWRATYNEQFF
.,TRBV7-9,CASSLAFGGAVYEQYF
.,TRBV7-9,CASSQTSGEQETQYF
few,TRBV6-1,CASNPRRRNSNQPQHF
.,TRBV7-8,CASSPNAYEQYF
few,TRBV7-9,CASSPGLAGGDEQFF
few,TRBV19,CASSIDRRYSNQPQHF
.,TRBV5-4,CASSLAGAAGELFF
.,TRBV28,CATTRTSGSKDTQYF
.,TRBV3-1,CASSQGRTPRNTIYF
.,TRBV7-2,CASSFSLDRVDTIYF
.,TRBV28,CASRTGISSSYNSPLHF
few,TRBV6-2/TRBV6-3,CASSYPTGGNTEAFF
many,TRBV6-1,CASRPLDRGGPVGQETQYF
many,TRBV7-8,CASSHRVATEAFF
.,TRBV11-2,CASNSGQLATGNNSPLHF
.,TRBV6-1,CASDNGETQYF
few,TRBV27,CASRTGQSSGANVLTF
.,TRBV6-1,CASRDRGSGDTQYF
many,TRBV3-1,CASSRETGGGYTF